Sequencing of this T cell receptor beta chain was carried out in a study of T cells in Graves' hyperthyroidism and ophthalmopathy. Study-wide context: Blood from the periphery was taken at initial diagnosis, before any treatment. Study results and limitations: The model anticipated ophthalmopathy a median around six months pre-onset.

Germline V gives CDR1 KGHDR, CDR2 SFDVKD. V lost 6 bases, J lost 3 bases, and 10 bases lay in between. The CDR3 covers 13 residues. Stable disease denoted Graves' hyperthyroidism without ophthalmopathy progression within 18 months. Patients aged 18 to 65 had newly diagnosed hyperthyroidism of under 2 months' duration. Amplified regions were TCR beta CDR3 sequences from RNA transcripts. HTBI primers were used for first-round RT-PCR of the TCR CDR3. In TCRdb, the multiplex PCR reads were re-called with MiXCR into one record per CDR3 protein. The data hold approximately 610,000 distinct CDR3 sequences, with around 15% observed a single time. This clonotype has ten or more counts. Its antigen is currently unknown.

This chain joins TRBV24-1 and TRBJ1-1; possible D gene TRBD1, 6 bases. The origin of this receptor is a woman aged 18-29 years with Graves' hyperthyroidism. The sequenced sample consisted of blood. CDR3 coding DNA: TGTGCCACCAGTCCAGGGGCCGACACTGAAGCTTTCTTT. This translates into CATSPGADTEAFF.